This T cell receptor (beta chain) comes out of a study of response to subunit inactivated influenza vaccine. CDR1 is SGDLS and CDR2 is YYNGEE in the germline V gene. The CDR3 runs to 11 residues. Trimming took off 7 bases at V and 5 bases at J, with 7 bases between the two ends. TCRdb processed the RT-PCR reads anew with MiXCR; each CDR3 protein has one entry. This table holds some 540,000 distinct CDR3 sequences, roughly 23% found once. The sample also formed part of further work on T cells expressing NK-cell markers. That source notes: UMIs were included in TCR beta cDNA generated by 5'RACE template switching. Beta-chain profiling covered CD3+CD56+NKG2C+, CD3+CD56+NKG2C- and CD3+CD56-NKG2C+ sorted subsets. Eight donors were sequenced, of whom seven were HCMV-seropositive, while the remaining one was HCMV-seronegative. NKG2C+ dominant clonotypes from several donors made up roughly 1.0-7.5% of CD8+ T cells.

The material sequenced was CD4+ T cells sorted from PBMCs, taken 12 days after vaccination. This clonotype was sampled from a man aged 50 to 59 who received an inactivated influenza vaccine. The chain links TRBV9 to TRBJ2-1; D gene uncertain. CDR3 nucleotides: TGTGCCAGCGAGCATGACAATGAGCAGTTCTTC. This sequence encodes CASEHDNEQFF.